This T cell receptor beta chain is drawn from a study of T cell responses to AZD1222 COVID-19 vaccine. TCRdb keeps only in-frame clones here, not all; method: immunoSEQ multiplex PCR. The sample has about 110,000 clones; over 75% are singletons. The V gene lost 1 base and the J gene lost 5 bases, with 14 bases spanning the gap. Germline V CDR1 and CDR2: MNHNS, SASEGT. This CDR3 has 15 amino acids. The sequencing here drew on peripheral blood, taken on day 0 of AZD1222 vaccination. The clonotype originates from an adult in good health. V is TRBV6-1 and J is TRBJ2-5; D may correspond to TRBD1 or TRBD2 (6 bases each). CDR3 loop: CASSEGRGPSETQYF. The CDR3 bases are TGTGCCAGCAGTGAAGGTCGGGGGCCGAGTGAGACCCAGTACTTC.